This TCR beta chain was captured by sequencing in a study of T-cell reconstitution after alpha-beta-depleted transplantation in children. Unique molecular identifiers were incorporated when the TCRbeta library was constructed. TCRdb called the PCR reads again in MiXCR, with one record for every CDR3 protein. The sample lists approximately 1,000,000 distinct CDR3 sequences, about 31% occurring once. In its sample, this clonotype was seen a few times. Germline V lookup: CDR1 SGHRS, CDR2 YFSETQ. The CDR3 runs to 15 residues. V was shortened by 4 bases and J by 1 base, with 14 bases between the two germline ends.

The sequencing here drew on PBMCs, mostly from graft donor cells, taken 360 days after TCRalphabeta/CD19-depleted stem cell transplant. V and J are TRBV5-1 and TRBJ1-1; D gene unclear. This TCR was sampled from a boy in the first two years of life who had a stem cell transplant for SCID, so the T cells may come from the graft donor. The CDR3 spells CASSRTGRKNTEAFF. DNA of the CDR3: TGCGCCAGCAGCCGCACCGGGAGAAAGAACACTGAAGCTTTCTTT.